This TCR beta chain was recovered during a study of blood T cell repertoires in COVID-19. Germline lookup yields CDR1 SGHTA and CDR2 FQGNSA. Trimming cost V 3 bases and J 6 bases; bases outside gene matches: 5. The CDR3 consists of 15 residues. In the original processing: Amplifying reference gene primers gave estimates of nucleated cell counts. Sequenced by immunoSEQ multiplex PCR; TCRdb stores in-frame clones only, minus some. V and J calls plus clone size are reproduced from that table; the DNA served to infer D and trimming. This table holds over 120,000 clones, 76% found once. The specimen sequenced was peripheral blood. This sequence originates from an elderly woman with active or convalescent COVID-19. The V gene is TRBV7-2, the J gene TRBJ1-2, with TRBD1 matching over 12 bases. CDR3 amino acids: CASSLGTGGRDGYTF. The CDR3 nucleotides are TGTGCCAGCAGCTTGGGGACAGGGGGCCGGGATGGCTACACCTTC.